This passage covers 7 T cell receptor beta chains from one sample sequenced in a study of blood T cell repertoires in COVID-19. The data were produced by immunoSEQ multiplex PCR, yet TCRdb's version contains in-frame clones alone and is incomplete. Found here are approximately 240,000 clones, 80% to 85% of them singletons; the top ten hold 2.3%. The sample comprised peripheral blood. These receptors were collected from a woman in her sixties or seventies with acute or convalescent COVID-19.

This sequence joins TRBV18 and TRBJ2-7; possibly TRBD1 for D (5 bases). This CDR3 is 13 amino acids long. Trimming left V 7 bases short and J 3 bases short, with 13 bases between. The V gene's germline CDR1 is KGHSH and CDR2 LQKENI. Here the CDR3 reads CASCPSTGYEQYF. DNA of the CDR3: TGTGCCAGCTGCCCAAGTACAGGCTACGAGCAGTACTTC.

As to this clone: Sequence at one end of the junction differs from germline and may be a read error. V and J are TRBV11-2 and TRBJ2-1; D may be TRBD1 (6 bases). Germline V gene sequence: CDR1 SGHAT, CDR2 FQNNGV. This CDR3 spans 14 amino acids. The DNA for the CDR3 is TGTGCCAGCAGCATAGACAGGTTCTACAATGAGCAGTTCTTC. Its protein product is CASSIDRFYNEQFF.

The gene calls are TRBV29-1 and TRBJ1-1; 10 nucleotides align to TRBD1. The germline gives CDR1 SQVTM, CDR2 ANQGSEA. Trimming cost V 6 bases and J 2 bases; bases outside gene matches: 6. CDR3 length: 14 amino acids. In DNA form, the CDR3 reads TGCAGCGTAACCCGGACAGGGGGAAACACTGAAGCTTTCTTT. It specifies CSVTRTGGNTEAFF.

This chain uses TRBV20-1 with TRBJ2-2, with D hard to call. V lost 3 bases, J lost 1 base, and 6 bases lay in between. Looked up from germline, CDR1 is DFQATT and CDR2 is SNEGSKA (reference sequence). CDR3 length: 13 amino acids. The CDR3 here is CSASGLNTGELFF. CDR3 DNA: TGCAGTGCTAGTGGGCTGAACACCGGGGAGCTGTTTTTT.

V gene TRBV9 combines with J gene TRBJ2-1; TRBD2 aligns across 8 bases. The CDR3 has 15 amino acids. The germline V gene has CDR1 SGDLS and CDR2 YYNGEE. V was clipped by 0 bases and J by 7 bases; unmatched bases: 6. The CDR3 nucleotides are TGTGCCAGCAGCGTAGGCGGGGGGCCGGGGAATGAGCAGTTCTTC. Translated, it gives CASSVGGGPGNEQFF. Using reference TRBV9 and TRBJ2-1 for the parts outside the CDR3, the full variable domain is DSGVTQTPKHLITATGQRVTLRCSPRSGDLSVYWYQQSLDQGLQFLIQYYNGEERAKGNILERFSAQQFPDLHSELNLSSLELGDSALYFCASSVGGGPGNEQFFGPGTRLTVL.

The V and J genes are TRBV5-1 and TRBJ2-3; 11 bases map to TRBD1. Germline V lookup: CDR1 SGHRS, CDR2 YFSETQ. V lost 0 bases and J lost 3; bases outside the gene matches: 3. This CDR3 has 16 residues. CDR3: CASSLVGTGGTDTQYF. The CDR3 region has the DNA TGCGCCAGCAGCTTGGTAGGGACAGGGGGTACAGATACGCAGTATTTT.

The genes are TRBV5-8 and TRBJ2-1; 10 positions match TRBD1. Trimming cost V 1 base and J 9 bases; bases outside gene matches: 7. Germline lookup yields CDR1 SGHTS and CDR2 YDEGEE. The CDR3 contains 15 residues. The CDR3 DNA is TGTGCCAGCAGCTTGATGGGACAGGGGCATGGTGAGCAGTTCTTC. It is translated as CASSLMGQGHGEQFF.